A single sample gave rise to the 31 T cell receptor beta chains below, sequenced in a study of PD-1 blockade in classical Hodgkin lymphoma. The protocol was immunoSEQ multiplex PCR, while the TCRdb copy is restricted to in-frame clones and leaves out a portion. Counted here are about 36,000 clones, 60% to 80% occurring once; the ten biggest clones make up around 14%. Every one of the patients relapsed after autologous stem cell transplantation (brentuximab vedotin exposure was variable). Sequences were derived from peripheral blood mononuclear cells (PBMCs), sampled before the second cycle of nivolumab. These receptors came from a human donor with classical Hodgkin lymphoma.

V is TRBV28 and J is TRBJ2-7; possibly TRBD1 for D (5 bases). The CDR3 is 15 amino acids. Germline V gene lookup returns CDR1 MDHEN and CDR2 SYDVKM. Trimming took off 3 bases at V and 0 bases at J, with 12 bases between the two ends. The CDR3 sequence: CASSFYVDISYEQYF. The CDR3 DNA is TGTGCCAGCAGTTTCTACGTGGACATCTCCTACGAGCAGTACTTC.

The V call is TRBV18, the J call TRBJ2-7; 9 bases are a match to TRBD2. The V and J ends lost 2 bases and 6 bases, in that order; junction bases with no gene match: 5. Germline values: CDR1 KGHSH, CDR2 LQKENI. The CDR3 is 14 residues long. CDR3 nucleotide sequence: TGTGCCAGCTCACCAACTAGCGGGTCAGCCGAGCAGTACTTC. It specifies CASSPTSGSAEQYF.

The V and J genes are TRBV5-6 and TRBJ1-5; 8 bases match TRBD1. V lost 1 base, J lost 6 bases, and 9 bases stayed unmatched. The V gene's germline CDR1 is SGHDT and CDR2 YYEEEE. This CDR3 region has 16 residues. CDR3 coding DNA: TGTGCCAGCAGCTTGCGCGGACAGGGAATCGGTCAGCCCCAGCATTTT. It encodes CASSLRGQGIGQPQHF.

The rearrangement joins TRBV6-6 to TRBJ2-7; D is perhaps TRBD1 (6 bases). There are 13 residues in the CDR3. V was clipped by 6 bases and J by 2 bases, with 11 bases between them. Germline CDR1 is MNHNY and CDR2 is SVGAGI (reference sequence). CDR3 region: CASSSQGTYEQYF. The DNA of the CDR3 is TGTGCCAGCAGCTCACAGGGAACCTACGAGCAGTACTTC.

This clone has just a few counts. V is TRBV6-1 and J is TRBJ1-1; possibly TRBD1 for D (5 bases). Trimming took 11 bases from V and 3 from J, leaving 13 bases between them. Germline CDR1 reads MNHNS; CDR2 reads SASEGT. This CDR3 spans 12 amino acids. The CDR3 sequence: CAGTSSDTEAFF. The CDR3 DNA reads as TGTGCCGGGACTTCATCGGACACTGAAGCTTTCTTT.

This clone showed up just once. CDR3 protein: CASSPPNTGELFF. CDR3 bases: TGTGCCAGCTCACCCCCAAACACCGGGGAGCTGTTTTTT. The rearrangement uses TRBV18 and TRBJ2-2, with D unresolved. V shed 3 bases and J shed 2 bases, with 4 bases lying between them. This CDR3 is built from 13 residues. Germline-derived CDR1 and CDR2 are KGHSH and LQKENI.

V usage is TRBV11-1 and J usage is TRBJ2-2; D possibly corresponds to TRBD1 (6 bases). The CDR3 runs 13 residues. Germline V lookup: CDR1 SGHAT, CDR2 FQDESV (reference sequence). Trimming stripped 1 base from V and 9 bases from J, with 9 bases between. CDR3 coding DNA: TGTGCCAGCAGCTTAGTTCAGGGGTGGGAGCTGTTTTTT. Encoded protein: CASSLVQGWELFF.

The CDR3 nucleotides read TGCGCCAGCAGCTTGGAGGCCGTTGGGATGGGTTCACCCCTCCACTTT. Its translation: CASSLEAVGMGSPLHF. This sequence joins TRBV5-1 and TRBJ1-6; D call uncertain. The CDR3 contains 16 residues. V lost 0 bases and J lost 9, with 16 bases in between. CDR1 is SGHRS and CDR2 is YFSETQ in the germline V gene. The variable domain in full, with the rest retrieved from reference TRBV5-1 and TRBJ1-6, is KAGVTQTPRYLIKTRGQQVTLSCSPISGHRSVSWYQQTPGQGLQFLFEYFSETQRNKGNFPGRFSGRQFSNSRSEMNVSTLELGDSALYLCASSLEAVGMGSPLHFGNGTRLTVT.

V is TRBV10-2 and J is TRBJ1-5; tentative D call: TRBD1 (5 bases). Germline V lookup: CDR1 WSHSY, CDR2 SAAADI. This CDR3 has 17 amino acids. V lost 0 bases and J 6 bases, leaving 18 bases between the germline ends. The CDR3 DNA reads TGCGCCAGCAGTGAGTCGATTTTTCAAGTCAGGGTTCAGCCCCAGCATTTT. Protein sequence: CASSESIFQVRVQPQHF.

This clone has just a few counts. J is TRBJ2-1 and V is TRBV5-1, with a tentative D call TRBD1 (6 bases). V was cut by 3 bases and J by 4 bases, with 14 bases left in between. Germline V gene data show CDR1 as SGHRS and CDR2 as YFSETQ. This CDR3 region has 15 residues. The DNA of the CDR3 is TGCGCCAGCAGCTCCTGGGGTCAGGGGTACAATGAGCAGTTCTTC. It translates to CASSSWGQGYNEQFF.

This chain joins TRBV5-1 and TRBJ2-5; 9 bases agree with TRBD2. Unmatched junction bases numbered 11, after V lost 4 bases and J lost 4 bases. Germline CDR1 SGHRS, CDR2 YFSETQ. This CDR3 contains 16 residues. CDR3 protein: CASSQAIAGGPETQYF. In DNA, the CDR3 is TGCGCCAGCAGCCAGGCCATCGCGGGGGGGCCAGAGACCCAGTACTTC.

The chain combines TRBV7-2 with TRBJ2-7; D gene uncertain. This CDR3 region has 14 residues. V was trimmed by 5 bases and J by 3 bases, leaving 14 bases between them. Per the germline V gene, CDR1 is SGHTA and CDR2 is FQGNSA. The CDR3 DNA sequence: TGTGCCAGCAGCCCGCCGTCGGGTCTCTACGAGCAGTACTTC. Protein product: CASSPPSGLYEQYF.

This clone was seen a handful of times. V and J are TRBV9 and TRBJ2-5, with 8 bases identical to TRBD1. The CDR3 has 14 residues. Losses at the gene ends were 4 bases for V and 1 base for J; bases not matched to a gene: 3. Looked up from germline, CDR1 is SGDLS and CDR2 is YYNGEE. CDR3: CASSQTGGQETQYF. Written as DNA, the CDR3 is TGTGCCAGCAGCCAAACAGGGGGCCAAGAGACCCAGTACTTC.

This clone has just one count. The V call is TRBV4-1, the J call TRBJ2-5; D assignment may be TRBD1 or TRBD2 (5 bases each). CDR1 is MGHRA and CDR2 is YSYEKL in the germline V gene. The CDR3 extends over 17 amino acids. The V end was cut by 1 base, the J end by 4 bases, with 19 bases between. The CDR3 sequence is CASSQGSGVGVGETQYF. The CDR3 DNA reads as TGCGCCAGCAGCCAAGGTTCCGGGGTGGGGGTAGGAGAGACCCAGTACTTC.

The rearrangement links TRBV25-1 to TRBJ1-2, with 7 bases identical to TRBD1. Germline loops: CDR1 MGHDK, CDR2 SYGVNS. V shed 6 bases and J 3 bases; nucleotides not matched to a gene: 4. This CDR3 is 13 amino acids long. The CDR3 region has the DNA TGTGCCAGCAGGGACACAGGGGACTATGGCTACACCTTC. Translating gives CASRDTGDYGYTF.

The chain is built from TRBV6-5 and TRBJ2-7, with D unclear. CDR3 length: 16 residues. Germline V gives CDR1 MNHEY, CDR2 SVGAGI. Between the trimmed V and J ends, which lost 0 bases and 0 bases, there was a span of 12 bases. Here the CDR3 DNA reads TGTGCCAGCAGTTACTCGGCCAGACGATCCTCCTACGAGCAGTACTTC. The encoded protein is CASSYSARRSSYEQYF.

The chain has TRBV6-6 and TRBJ2-4, with 8 bases that match TRBD1. The germline gives CDR1 MNHNY, CDR2 SVGAGI (reference sequence). There are 12 residues in the CDR3. Germline trimming cut 6 bases from V and 15 bases from J; bases unmatched to any gene: 10. This chain's CDR3 is CASSYGTGLGYF. DNA of the CDR3: TGTGCCAGCAGCTACGGGACAGGCTTGGGGTACTTC.

The genes are TRBV28 and TRBJ1-2; 9 bases agree with TRBD1. The J segment lost 5 bases and the V segment lost 6 bases, leaving 10 bases of the junction unmatched. The CDR3 length is 15 residues. Germline CDR1 and CDR2: MDHEN and SYDVKM. DNA for the CDR3: TGTGCCAGCAGGGGTCAAGGACAGGGGAAATATGGCTACACCTTC. It is translated as CASRGQGQGKYGYTF.

This clone occurred a few times. The chain combines TRBV4-3 with TRBJ1-2, with D unresolved. V gave up 0 bases and J gave up 3 bases, with 11 bases separating them. This CDR3 contains 15 residues. The germline V gene encodes CDR1 LGHNA and CDR2 YSLEER. In DNA form, the CDR3 reads TGCGCCAGCAGCCAAGAGTTTGGGGTAGACTATGGCTACACCTTC. It specifies CASSQEFGVDYGYTF.

The chain links TRBV9 to TRBJ2-3; maybe TRBD2 (5 bases). Trimming took 0 bases from V and 7 from J, leaving 6 bases between them. Germline lookup yields CDR1 SGDLS and CDR2 YYNGEE. CDR3 length: 12 amino acids. The CDR3 sequence: CASSVGEHTQYF. The CDR3, as DNA: TGTGCCAGCAGCGTAGGGGAGCATACGCAGTATTTT.

The V gene is TRBV7-7, the J gene TRBJ2-5; 11 bases are shared with TRBD1. V trimming: 4 bases; J trimming: 5 bases; junction bases outside the gene matches: 6. Germline V gene data show CDR1 as SSHAT and CDR2 as FNYEAQ (reference sequence). The CDR3 loop spans 15 amino acids. CDR3 in amino acids: CASSSTGTGGETQYF. CDR3 nucleotide sequence: TGTGCCAGCAGCTCAACCGGGACAGGGGGGGAGACCCAGTACTTC. The whole variable domain, remainder taken from reference TRBV7-7 and TRBJ2-5, is GAGVSQSPRYKVTKRGQDVTLRCDPISSHATLYWYQQALGQGPEFLTYFNYEAQPDKSGLPSDRFSAERPEGSISTLTIQRTEQRDSAMYRCASSSTGTGGETQYFGPGTRLLVL.

V and J are TRBV6-1 and TRBJ2-6; D is ambiguous. The CDR3 runs 16 residues. Germline CDR1 reads MNHNS; CDR2 reads SASEGT. Trimming took 4 bases from V and 0 from J, leaving 10 bases between them. The DNA for the CDR3 is TGTGCCAGCAGTGGGGCAGCCCTCTCTGGGGCCAACGTCCTGACTTTC. Amino acids: CASSGAALSGANVLTF.

The genes are TRBV7-2 and TRBJ2-7, with TRBD1 as a possible D gene (6 bases). V lost 6 bases to trimming and J lost 0 bases, with 12 bases between them. The CDR3 extends over 14 amino acids. Germline V gene lookup returns CDR1 SGHTA and CDR2 FQGNSA. DNA for the CDR3: TGTGCCAGCAGTAATAGGGGGAACTCCTACGAGCAGTACTTC. Translating it yields CASSNRGNSYEQYF.

This clone was seen a handful of times. The V and J genes are TRBV7-2 and TRBJ1-2; unclear D gene. This CDR3 region has 14 residues. V was clipped by 1 base and J by 2 bases, with 8 bases between them. Germline V gene sequence: CDR1 SGHTA, CDR2 FQGNSA. DNA for the CDR3: TGTGCCAGCAGCTTAGTACCTGAAAACTATGGCTACACCTTC. It encodes CASSLVPENYGYTF.

The chain uses TRBV5-5 and TRBJ2-5, with 7 bases that match TRBD1. Germline V CDR1 and CDR2: SGHKS, YYEKEE (reference sequence). V was pared by 4 bases and J by 4 bases, with 10 bases of the junction left unmatched. CDR3 length: 15 residues. CDR3 region: CASSLKQGIGETQYF. The CDR3, as DNA: TGTGCCAGCAGCCTAAAACAGGGGATCGGAGAGACCCAGTACTTC.

The V gene is TRBV9, the J gene TRBJ1-2; TRBD1 aligns across 9 bases. The V gene end was trimmed by 4 bases and the J gene end by 6 bases; junction bases not matched to a gene: 1. CDR3 length: 12 residues. Germline V gene sequence: CDR1 SGDLS, CDR2 YYNGEE. CDR3 region: CASSRTGDGYTF. The CDR3 DNA follows: TGTGCCAGCAGCAGGACAGGGGATGGCTACACCTTC.

The V and J genes are TRBV4-3 and TRBJ1-3; no definite D call. The CDR3 extends over 15 amino acids. The V gene lost 3 bases and the J gene lost 4 bases, with 13 bases spanning the gap. CDR1 and CDR2 from the germline V gene are LGHNA and YSLEER. The CDR3 here is CASSQRPVGGNTIYF. The CDR3 DNA follows: TGCGCCAGCAGCCAGAGACCAGTGGGGGGAAACACCATATATTTT.

The V and J genes are TRBV5-4 and TRBJ2-7, with D possibly being TRBD1 (6 bases). V was shortened by 4 bases and J by 2 bases, with 19 bases between the two germline ends. The CDR3 runs to 16 residues. Per the germline V gene, CDR1 is SGHNT and CDR2 is YYREEE (reference sequence). In DNA, the CDR3 is TGTGCCAGCAGCCAGATGGTGGGGGCGTTCGCCTACGAGCAGTACTTC. Translation: CASSQMVGAFAYEQYF.

The chain has TRBV6-1 and TRBJ2-3, with a possible D match to TRBD1 (6 bases). The CDR3 contains 15 residues. The germline gives CDR1 MNHNS, CDR2 SASEGT. V was shortened by 3 bases and J by 3 bases, with 13 bases between the two germline ends. Here the CDR3 reads CASSDGQIRTDTQYF. The CDR3 coding sequence is TGTGCCAGCAGTGACGGACAGATTCGTACAGATACGCAGTATTTT.

The V call is TRBV18, the J call TRBJ1-1; tentative D call: TRBD1 (5 bases). Germline assignment: CDR1 KGHSH and CDR2 LQKENI. The CDR3 loop spans 14 amino acids. Deletions cut 3 bases from V and 1 base from J, with 9 bases between. The CDR3 sequence: CASSPGGRNTEAFF. CDR3 DNA: TGTGCCAGCTCACCGGGGGGTAGGAACACTGAAGCTTTCTTT.

This sequence joins TRBV7-2 and TRBJ2-1; the match to TRBD2 covers 9 bases. CDR1 is SGHTA and CDR2 is FQGNSA in the germline V gene. V trimming: 5 bases; J trimming: 8 bases; junction bases outside the gene matches: 7. The CDR3 totals 14 residues. This CDR3 is CASSPMGLAYEQFF. The CDR3, as DNA: TGTGCCAGCAGCCCTATGGGACTAGCCTATGAGCAGTTCTTC. Based on the CDR3 plus reference TRBV7-2 and TRBJ2-1, the full variable domain is GAGVSQSPSNKVTEKGKDVELRCDPISGHTALYWYRQSLGQGLEFLIYFQGNSAPDKSGLPSDRFSAERTGGSVSTLTIQRTQQEDSAVYLCASSPMGLAYEQFFGPGTRLTVL.